Listed here are 26 T cell receptor beta chains from one sample, sequenced in a study of cytomegalovirus exposure and HLA in healthy donors. 13 Jbeta primers and 60 Vbeta primers were used for the PCR. Clones were read by immunoSEQ multiplex PCR, and TCRdb kept only the in-frame ones, dropping some. The table lists some 200,000 clones, around 75% of them singletons, with less than 7% in the top ten. Sequencing was performed on PBMCs. Receptors were obtained from a man in his forties in good health and CMV-seropositive.

The V and J genes are TRBV7-2 and TRBJ1-1, with D uncertain. Between the trimmed V and J ends, which lost 0 bases and 1 base, there was a span of 6 bases. The CDR3 is 14 amino acids. Germline V lookup: CDR1 SGHTA, CDR2 FQGNSA. CDR3 sequence: CASSLARQNTEAFF. The CDR3 DNA reads TGTGCCAGCAGCTTAGCGCGGCAGAACACTGAAGCTTTCTTT.

This chain uses TRBV23-1 with TRBJ2-2, with 16 bases identical to TRBD2. TRBV23-1 is noted as an ORF with a role that remains uncertain. With 2 bases clipped from V and 3 bases from J, the junction kept 6 bases outside the gene matches. The CDR3 runs 19 residues. CDR3 nucleotides: TGCGCCAGCAGTCAACCGGGACTAGCGGGGGGGCCCTACACCGGGGAGCTGTTTTTT. Protein: CASSQPGLAGGPYTGELFF.

The V gene is TRBV2, the J gene TRBJ2-5; 8 bases are shared with TRBD1. CDR1 is SNHLY, CDR2 FYNNEI, per germline. This CDR3 is built from 15 residues. Unmatched junction bases numbered 4, after V lost 3 bases and J lost 1 base. CDR3 DNA: TGTGCCAGCAGTGAGACAGGGGTAGGCCAAGAGACCCAGTACTTC. It codes for CASSETGVGQETQYF.

The chain recombines TRBV6-6 with TRBJ1-5; possibly TRBD1 for D (6 bases). CDR3 size: 15 residues. V shed 0 bases and J shed 5 bases, with 11 bases lying between them. Germline CDR1 and CDR2: MNHNY and SVGAGI (reference sequence). DNA of the CDR3: TGTGCCAGCAGTTACTCACAGGGTTCTCATCAGCCCCAGCATTTT. As protein: CASSYSQGSHQPQHF.

V usage is TRBV30 and J usage is TRBJ2-3; D is perhaps TRBD2 (7 bases). Germline CDR1 is GTSNPN and CDR2 is SVGIG (reference sequence). CDR3 length equals 15 residues. V lost 3 bases, J lost 5 bases, and 18 bases lay in between. CDR3 protein: CAWRWRGGHGDTQYF. The CDR3 region has the DNA TGTGCCTGGAGGTGGAGGGGGGGCCATGGAGATACGCAGTATTTT.

J is TRBJ1-1 and V is TRBV11-2; TRBD1 might be the D (6 bases). V lost 3 bases and J lost 4, with 12 bases in between. CDR3 length: 14 residues. Germline lookup yields CDR1 SGHAT and CDR2 FQNNGV. The CDR3 DNA sequence: TGTGCCAGCAGCTTGGGATTCAGGGGCACTGAAGCTTTCTTT. It is translated as CASSLGFRGTEAFF.

This clone was detected only a few times. V gene TRBV7-9 combines with J gene TRBJ2-2; D gene unclear. V was shortened by 5 bases and J by 0 bases, with 7 bases between the two germline ends. Germline CDR1 reads SEHNR; CDR2 reads FQNEAQ (reference sequence). This CDR3 is 14 amino acids long. The CDR3 reads CASSPFANTGELFF. The CDR3 DNA follows: TGTGCCAGCAGCCCGTTCGCGAACACCGGGGAGCTGTTTTTT.

The J gene is TRBJ2-1, the V gene TRBV7-6; D remains unclear. The V end was cut by 2 bases, the J end by 8 bases, with 19 bases between. Germline CDR1 and CDR2: SGHVS and FNYEAQ. The CDR3 covers 16 residues. In DNA form, the CDR3 reads TGTGCCAGCAGCTTACTATACGGCCCCCGAGGAGATGAGCAGTTCTTC. Residues: CASSLLYGPRGDEQFF.

The rearrangement links TRBV25-1 to TRBJ2-1, with D possibly matching TRBD1 (5 bases). Trimming stripped 3 bases from V and 12 bases from J, with 15 bases between. CDR3 length: 13 amino acids. Germline CDR1 and CDR2: MGHDK and SYGVNS. The CDR3 reads CASSDTGLNLQFF. DNA for the CDR3: TGTGCCAGCAGTGATACAGGTCTGAATTTGCAGTTCTTC.

The chain joins TRBV25-1 to TRBJ2-5; 7 bases map to TRBD1. Unmatched junction bases numbered 7, after V lost 6 bases and J lost 3 bases. The germline V gene encodes CDR1 MGHDK and CDR2 SYGVNS. The CDR3 is 14 residues long. The CDR3 sequence: CASRSTGLKETQYF. In nucleotides, the CDR3 is TGTGCCAGCAGGTCGACAGGGCTAAAAGAGACCCAGTACTTC.

This clone occurred once. V and J are TRBV5-1 and TRBJ2-5, with TRBD1 matching over 8 bases. Judging by the DNA end, TRBJ2-7 fits better; the J call may be wrong. The germline gives CDR1 SGHRS, CDR2 YFSETQ. CDR3 length: 17 residues. The CDR3 loop is CASSLGNQDRVWDEQYF. CDR3 sequence (DNA): TGCGCCAGCAGCTTGGGGAACCAGGACAGGGTATGGGACGAGCAGTACTTC.

The CDR3 reads CASSQVPGETQYF. CDR3 bases: TGCGCCAGCAGCCAAGTGCCGGGGGAGACCCAGTACTTC. The chain joins TRBV4-3 to TRBJ2-5; a weak D match, TRBD2 (5 bases). The length of the CDR3 is 13 residues. Looked up from germline, CDR1 is LGHNA and CDR2 is YSLEER. Deletions cut 1 base from V and 5 bases from J, with 8 bases between.

The gene calls are TRBV10-1 and TRBJ1-6; 7 bases match TRBD1. Germline V gene lookup returns CDR1 WNHNN and CDR2 SYGVQD (reference sequence). Trimming removed 2 bases from V and 10 bases from J; junction bases left unmatched: 8. This CDR3 is 15 amino acids long. CDR3 protein: CASSEGRGGRSPLHF. The CDR3 nucleotides are TGCGCCAGCAGTGAGGGGAGAGGGGGCCGGTCACCCCTCCACTTT.

Concerning this clone itself: Other DNA sequences in the sample encode the same CDR3. J is TRBJ2-7 and V is TRBV4-3; TRBD2 matches at 11 bases. Per the germline V gene, CDR1 is LGHNA and CDR2 is YSLEER. The CDR3 has 15 amino acids. With 1 base clipped from V and 4 bases from J, the junction kept 3 bases outside the gene matches. CDR3 DNA sequence: TGCGCCAGCAGCCAAGGACTAGCGGGGAGTTACGAGCAGTACTTC. This codes for CASSQGLAGSYEQYF.

The chain employs TRBV7-8 and TRBJ2-7; D possibly corresponds to TRBD1 (5 bases). Germline V gene data show CDR1 as SGHVS and CDR2 as FQNEAQ. V dropped 5 bases and J dropped 4 bases, with 12 bases sitting between them. The CDR3 runs 13 residues. The DNA of the CDR3 is TGTGCCAGCAGCCCACTGACAGTATACGAGCAGTACTTC. Protein sequence: CASSPLTVYEQYF.

The chain uses TRBV5-4 and TRBJ2-5; D is possibly TRBD1 (5 bases). The J call is doubtful: the DNA matches TRBJ2-7 better. The CDR3 contains 12 residues. Germline CDR1 and CDR2: SGHNT and YYREEE (reference sequence). The CDR3 DNA is TGTGCCAGCAAGGGGTTGGGCTACGAGCAGTACTTC. This sequence encodes CASKGLGYEQYF.

The chain employs TRBV5-4 and TRBJ2-7; perhaps TRBD2 as D (6 bases). Trimming left V 4 bases short and J 2 bases short, with 16 bases between. Germline loops: CDR1 SGHNT, CDR2 YYREEE (reference sequence). The CDR3 length is 15 residues. The CDR3, as DNA: TGTGCCAGCAGCGGGGGGACTCGGGCCCCCTACGAGCAGTACTTC. It translates to CASSGGTRAPYEQYF.

This clone was detected a few times. Here the CDR3 DNA reads TGTGCCAGCAGCTTAGACGGGGGGTTCAATGAGCAGTTCTTC. This translates into CASSLDGGFNEQFF. This chain connects TRBV7-9 to TRBJ2-1, with 7 bases fitting TRBD2. Losses at the gene ends were 1 base for V and 6 bases for J; bases not matched to a gene: 3. The germline V gene has CDR1 SEHNR and CDR2 FQNEAQ (reference sequence). The CDR3 has 14 residues.

This chain uses TRBV1 with TRBJ2-7; TRBD1 is the table's D call, not checked against the DNA. TRBV1 is reported as a pseudogene. The CDR3 runs to 12 residues. CDR3 residues: CTSSQDCREQYF. In nucleotides, the CDR3 is TGCACCAGCAGCCAGGATTGCAGGGAGCAGTACTTC.

The V gene is TRBV11-2, the J gene TRBJ1-2; 8 nucleotides match TRBD1. V gave up 8 bases and J gave up 1 base; unmatched junction bases: 6. The CDR3 length is 14 residues. Germline CDR1 is SGHAT and CDR2 is FQNNGV. The chain's CDR3 is CASDDRGVNYGYTF. CDR3 DNA: TGTGCCAGCGACGACAGGGGCGTTAACTATGGCTACACCTTC.

The chain combines TRBV5-6 with TRBJ2-2; 11 bases map to TRBD2. The CDR3 is 16 residues long. V shed 7 bases, J shed 1 base, and the junction held 6 bases outside the gene matches. Germline V CDR1 and CDR2: SGHDT, YYEEEE. As DNA, the CDR3 is TGTGCCAGCTCGCTAGCGGGGGGACTGAACACCGGGGAGCTGTTTTTT. It translates to CASSLAGGLNTGELFF.

V and J are TRBV5-5 and TRBJ1-4; D perhaps matches TRBD1 (5 bases). The CDR3 has 14 residues. Trimming took 1 base from V and 7 from J, leaving 11 bases between them. Per the germline V gene, CDR1 is SGHKS and CDR2 is YYEKEE (reference sequence). CDR3 DNA sequence: TGTGCCAGCAGCTTGAGAGGGACTGGTGAAAAACTGTTTTTT. Translated: CASSLRGTGEKLFF. The whole variable domain, filled in from reference TRBV5-5 and TRBJ1-4, reads DAGVTQSPTHLIKTRGQQVTLRCSPISGHKSVSWYQQVLGQGPQFIFQYYEKEERGRGNFPDRFSARQFPNYSSELNVNALLLGDSALYLCASSLRGTGEKLFFGSGTQLSVL.

The chain recombines TRBV10-1 with TRBJ2-7; a weak D match, TRBD2 (5 bases). From germline, CDR1 is WNHNN and CDR2 SYGVQD (reference sequence). This CDR3 is 15 amino acids long. The V and J ends lost 2 bases and 4 bases respectively, with 15 bases between them. The CDR3 coding sequence is TGCGCCAGCAGTGAGCGTCGGGGAAGCGCGTACGAGCAGTACTTC. Its translation is CASSERRGSAYEQYF.

This chain connects TRBV7-9 to TRBJ1-2; D gene uncertain. Germline CDR1 and CDR2: SEHNR and FQNEAQ (reference sequence). V lost 2 bases and J 1 base, leaving 8 bases between the germline ends. The CDR3 sequence is 14 residues long. This CDR3 is CASSLTDINYGYTF. In DNA form, the CDR3 reads TGTGCCAGCAGCTTAACCGACATTAACTATGGCTACACCTTC.

There are a few counts of this clone. This sequence joins TRBV7-2 and TRBJ2-7; 7 bases map to TRBD1. Trimming at V came to 4 bases and at J to 10 bases, leaving 4 bases not matched to a gene. CDR1 and CDR2 from the germline V gene are SGHTA and FQGNSA. This CDR3 spans 11 amino acids. CDR3 DNA sequence: TGTGCCAGCAGCTCCGGGACAGTACAGTACTTC. This sequence encodes CASSSGTVQYF.

The V call is TRBV15, the J call TRBJ1-1, with D uncertain. The CDR3 is 14 residues long. V gave up 11 bases and J gave up 0 bases, with 16 bases separating them. CDR1 is LNHNV, CDR2 YYDKDF, per germline (reference sequence). In DNA form, the CDR3 reads TGTGCCGCCTCCGGCGGGGATATGAACACTGAAGCTTTCTTT. This gives the protein CAASGGDMNTEAFF.